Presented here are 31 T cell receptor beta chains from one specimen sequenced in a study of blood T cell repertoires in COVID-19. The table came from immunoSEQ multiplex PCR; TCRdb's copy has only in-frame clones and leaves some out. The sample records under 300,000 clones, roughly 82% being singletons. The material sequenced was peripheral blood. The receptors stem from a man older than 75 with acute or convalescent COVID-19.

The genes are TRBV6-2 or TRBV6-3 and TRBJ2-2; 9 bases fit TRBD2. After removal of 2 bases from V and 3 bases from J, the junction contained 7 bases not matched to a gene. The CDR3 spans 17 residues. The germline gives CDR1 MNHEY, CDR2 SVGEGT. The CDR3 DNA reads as TGTGCCAGCAGTTACCCTTCGGGCGGGGGGGACACCGGGGAGCTGTTTTTT. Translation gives CASSYPSGGGDTGELFF.

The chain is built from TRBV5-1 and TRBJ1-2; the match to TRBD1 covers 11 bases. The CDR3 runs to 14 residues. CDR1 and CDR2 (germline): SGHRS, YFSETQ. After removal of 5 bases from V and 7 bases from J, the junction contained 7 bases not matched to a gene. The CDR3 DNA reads TGCGCCAGCAGTGATCCCGGGACAGGGGGTGGCTACACCTTC. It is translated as CASSDPGTGGGYTF.

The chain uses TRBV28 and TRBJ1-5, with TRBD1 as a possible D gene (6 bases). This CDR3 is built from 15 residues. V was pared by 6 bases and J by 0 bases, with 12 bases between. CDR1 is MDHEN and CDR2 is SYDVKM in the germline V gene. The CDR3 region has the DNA TGTGCCAGCAGACCAGGGGCCCATAGCAATCAGCCCCAGCATTTT. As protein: CASRPGAHSNQPQHF. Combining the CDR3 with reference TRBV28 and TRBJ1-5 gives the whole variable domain DVKVTQSSRYLVKRTGEKVFLECVQDMDHENMFWYRQDPGLGLRLIYFSYDVKMKEKGDIPEGYSVSREKKERFSLILESASTNQTSMYLCASRPGAHSNQPQHFGDGTRLSIL.

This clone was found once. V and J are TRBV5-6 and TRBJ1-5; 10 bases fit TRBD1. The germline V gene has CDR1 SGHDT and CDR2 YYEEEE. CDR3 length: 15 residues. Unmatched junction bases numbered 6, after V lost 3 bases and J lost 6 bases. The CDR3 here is CASSSGQGNVQPQHF. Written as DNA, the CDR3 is TGTGCCAGCAGCTCGGGACAGGGGAATGTTCAGCCCCAGCATTTT.

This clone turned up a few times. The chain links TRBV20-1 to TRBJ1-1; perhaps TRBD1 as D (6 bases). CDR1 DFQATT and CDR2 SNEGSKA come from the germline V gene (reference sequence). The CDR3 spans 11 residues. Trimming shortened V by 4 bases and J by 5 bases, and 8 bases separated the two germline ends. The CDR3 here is CSANRETEAFF. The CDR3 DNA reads TGCAGTGCTAACAGGGAGACTGAAGCTTTCTTT.

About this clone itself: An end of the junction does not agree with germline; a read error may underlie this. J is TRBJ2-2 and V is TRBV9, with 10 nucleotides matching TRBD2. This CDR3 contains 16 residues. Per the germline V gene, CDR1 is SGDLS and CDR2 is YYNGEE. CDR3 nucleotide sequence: TGTGCCCGCAGCGGGGGGGGCCAGGGGCGCACCGGGGAGCTGTTTTTT. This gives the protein CARSGGGQGRTGELFF.

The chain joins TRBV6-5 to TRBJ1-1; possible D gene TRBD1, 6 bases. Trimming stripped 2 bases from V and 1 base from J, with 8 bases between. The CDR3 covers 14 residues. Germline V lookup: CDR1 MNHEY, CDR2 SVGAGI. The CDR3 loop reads CASSYMGANTEAFF. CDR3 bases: TGTGCCAGCAGTTACATGGGGGCGAACACTGAAGCTTTCTTT.

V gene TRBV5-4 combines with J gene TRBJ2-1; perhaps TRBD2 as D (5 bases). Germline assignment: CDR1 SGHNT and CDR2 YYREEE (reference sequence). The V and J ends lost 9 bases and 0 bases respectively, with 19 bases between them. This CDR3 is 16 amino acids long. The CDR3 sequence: CATESRRHSSYNEQFF. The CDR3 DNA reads TGTGCCACCGAGAGCCGGAGGCACAGCTCCTACAATGAGCAGTTCTTC. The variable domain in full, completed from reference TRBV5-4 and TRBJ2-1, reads ETGVTQSPTHLIKTRGQQVTLRCSSQSGHNTVSWYQQALGQGPQFIFQYYREEENGRGNFPPRFSGLQFPNYSSELNVNALELDDSALYLCATESRRHSSYNEQFFGPGTRLTVL.

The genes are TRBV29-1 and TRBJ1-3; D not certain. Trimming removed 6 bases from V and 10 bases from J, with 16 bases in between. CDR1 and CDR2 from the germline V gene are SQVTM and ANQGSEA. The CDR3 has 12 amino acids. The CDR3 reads CSVLQSSETIYF. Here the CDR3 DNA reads TGCAGCGTCCTCCAGAGCTCGGAGACCATATATTTT. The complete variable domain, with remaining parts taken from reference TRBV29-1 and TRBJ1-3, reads SAVISQKPSRDICQRGTSLTIQCQVDSQVTMMFWYRQQPGQSLTLIATANQGSEATYESGFVIDKFPISRPNLTFSTLTVSNMSPEDSSIYLCSVLQSSETIYFGEGSWLTVV.

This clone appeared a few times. The CDR3 spells CASSFRQGAEGYTF. The CDR3 DNA is TGTGCCAGCAGCTTTCGACAGGGGGCCGAAGGCTACACCTTC. V usage is TRBV9 and J usage is TRBJ1-2; 10 nucleotides line up with TRBD1. Looked up from germline, CDR1 is SGDLS and CDR2 is YYNGEE. Losses at the gene ends were 4 bases for V and 8 bases for J; bases not matched to a gene: 8. The CDR3 consists of 14 residues.

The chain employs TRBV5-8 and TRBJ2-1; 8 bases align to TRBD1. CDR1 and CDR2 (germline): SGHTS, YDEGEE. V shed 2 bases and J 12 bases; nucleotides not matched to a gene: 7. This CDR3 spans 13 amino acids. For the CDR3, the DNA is TGTGCCAGCAGCTTCCCTATGGGGACAGGGCAGTTCTTC. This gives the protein CASSFPMGTGQFF.

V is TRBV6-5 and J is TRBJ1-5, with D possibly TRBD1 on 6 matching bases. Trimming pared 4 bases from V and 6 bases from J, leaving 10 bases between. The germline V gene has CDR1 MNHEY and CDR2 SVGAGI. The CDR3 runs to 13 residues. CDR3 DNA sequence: TGTGCCAGCAGTTGGACAGCCAGTCAGCCCCAGCATTTT. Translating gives CASSWTASQPQHF.

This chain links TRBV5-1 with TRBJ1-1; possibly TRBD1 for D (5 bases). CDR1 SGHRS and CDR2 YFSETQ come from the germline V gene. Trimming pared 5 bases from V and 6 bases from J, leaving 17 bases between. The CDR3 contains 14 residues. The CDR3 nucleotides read TGCGCCAGCAGTTGGAGTGGGGCGGCCTCTGAAGCTTTCTTT. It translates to CASSWSGAASEAFF.

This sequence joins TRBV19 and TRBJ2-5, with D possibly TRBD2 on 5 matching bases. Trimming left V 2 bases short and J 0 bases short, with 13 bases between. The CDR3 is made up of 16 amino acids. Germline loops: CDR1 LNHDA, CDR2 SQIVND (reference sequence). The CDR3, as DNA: TGTGCCAGTAGTATAACCTGGCGGGTGGACCAAGAGACCCAGTACTTC. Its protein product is CASSITWRVDQETQYF.

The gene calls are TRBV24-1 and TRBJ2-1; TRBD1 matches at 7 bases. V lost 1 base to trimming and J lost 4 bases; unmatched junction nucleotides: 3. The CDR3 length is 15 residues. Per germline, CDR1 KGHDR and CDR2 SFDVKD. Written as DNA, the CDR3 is TGTGCCACCAGTGATTTTCCAGGGGGTTACAATGAGCAGTTCTTC. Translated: CATSDFPGGYNEQFF.

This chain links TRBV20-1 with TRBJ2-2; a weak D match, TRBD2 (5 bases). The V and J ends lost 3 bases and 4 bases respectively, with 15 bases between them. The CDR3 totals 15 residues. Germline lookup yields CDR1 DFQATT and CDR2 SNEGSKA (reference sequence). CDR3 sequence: CSASGRGYGTGELFF. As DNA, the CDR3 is TGCAGTGCTAGTGGGAGAGGGTATGGCACCGGGGAGCTGTTTTTT.

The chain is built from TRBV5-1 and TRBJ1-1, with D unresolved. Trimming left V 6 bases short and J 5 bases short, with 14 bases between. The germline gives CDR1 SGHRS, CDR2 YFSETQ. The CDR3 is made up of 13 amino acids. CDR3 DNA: TGCGCCAGCACCGCCGGTGGAGGTACTGAAGCTTTCTTT. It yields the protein CASTAGGGTEAFF. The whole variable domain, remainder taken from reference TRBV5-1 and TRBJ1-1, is KAGVTQTPRYLIKTRGQQVTLSCSPISGHRSVSWYQQTPGQGLQFLFEYFSETQRNKGNFPGRFSGRQFSNSRSEMNVSTLELGDSALYLCASTAGGGTEAFFGQGTRLTVV.

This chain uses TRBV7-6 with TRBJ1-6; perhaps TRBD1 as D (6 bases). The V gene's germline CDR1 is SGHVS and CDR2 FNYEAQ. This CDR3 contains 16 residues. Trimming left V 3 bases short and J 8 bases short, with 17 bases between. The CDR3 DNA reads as TGTGCCAGCAGCTTCCGACAGGCCGGGGGGGATTCACCCCTCCACTTT. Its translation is CASSFRQAGGDSPLHF.

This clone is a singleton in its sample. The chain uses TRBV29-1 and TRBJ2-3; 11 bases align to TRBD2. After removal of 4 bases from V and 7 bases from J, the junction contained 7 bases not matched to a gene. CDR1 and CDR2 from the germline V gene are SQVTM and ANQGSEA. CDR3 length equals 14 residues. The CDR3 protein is CSVGGLAVGNTQYF. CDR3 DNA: TGCAGCGTTGGGGGACTAGCGGTAGGGAATACGCAGTATTTT.

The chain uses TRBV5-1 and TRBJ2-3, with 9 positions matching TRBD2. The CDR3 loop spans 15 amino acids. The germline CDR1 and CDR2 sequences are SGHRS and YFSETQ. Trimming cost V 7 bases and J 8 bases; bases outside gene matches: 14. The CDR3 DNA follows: TGCGCCAGCGGGCTGACTAGCGGATCACAGGGTACGCAGTATTTT. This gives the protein CASGLTSGSQGTQYF.

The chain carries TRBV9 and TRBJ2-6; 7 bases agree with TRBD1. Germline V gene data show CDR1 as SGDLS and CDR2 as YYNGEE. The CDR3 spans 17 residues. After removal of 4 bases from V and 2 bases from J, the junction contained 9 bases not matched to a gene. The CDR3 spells CASSPTGQGAGANVLTF. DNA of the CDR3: TGTGCCAGCAGCCCCACTGGGCAGGGGGCTGGGGCCAACGTCCTGACTTTC.

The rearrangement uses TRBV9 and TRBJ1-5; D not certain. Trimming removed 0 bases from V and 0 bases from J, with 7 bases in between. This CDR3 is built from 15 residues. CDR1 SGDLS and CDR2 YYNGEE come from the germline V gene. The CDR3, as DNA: TGTGCCAGCAGCGTAGACCCTAATAGCAATCAGCCCCAGCATTTT. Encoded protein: CASSVDPNSNQPQHF.

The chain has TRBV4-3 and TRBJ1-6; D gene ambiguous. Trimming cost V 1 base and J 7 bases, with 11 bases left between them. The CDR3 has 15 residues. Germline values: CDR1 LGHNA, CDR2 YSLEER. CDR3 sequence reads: CASSQGQATNSPLHF. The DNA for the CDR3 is TGCGCCAGCAGCCAAGGGCAGGCGACCAATTCACCCCTCCACTTT.

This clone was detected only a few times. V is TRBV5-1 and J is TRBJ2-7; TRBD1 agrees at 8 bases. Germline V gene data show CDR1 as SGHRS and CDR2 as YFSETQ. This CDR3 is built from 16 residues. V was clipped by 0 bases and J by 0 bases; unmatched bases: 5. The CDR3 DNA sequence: TGCGCCAGCAGCTTGGGGCCAGGGGGCGGCTCCTACGAGCAGTACTTC. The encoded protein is CASSLGPGGGSYEQYF.

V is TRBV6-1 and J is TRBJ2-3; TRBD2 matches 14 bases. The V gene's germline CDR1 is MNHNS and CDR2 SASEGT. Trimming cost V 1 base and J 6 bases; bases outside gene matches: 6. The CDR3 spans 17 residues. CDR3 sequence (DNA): TGTGCCAGCAGTGAAGTGACTAGCGGGGGGGCGAAGGATACGCAGTATTTT. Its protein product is CASSEVTSGGAKDTQYF.

DNA for the CDR3: TGTGCCAGCAGCCATGCCCTATCGTCGGTCGACTCCCCCGAGCAGTTCTTC. Amino acids: CASSHALSSVDSPEQFF. The rearrangement uses TRBV3-1 (or the pseudogene TRBV3-2) and TRBJ2-1, with D hard to call. Trimming removed 3 bases at V and 10 bases at J, with 25 bases between. This CDR3 has 17 residues. Germline-derived CDR1 and CDR2 are LGHDT and YNNKEL (reference sequence).

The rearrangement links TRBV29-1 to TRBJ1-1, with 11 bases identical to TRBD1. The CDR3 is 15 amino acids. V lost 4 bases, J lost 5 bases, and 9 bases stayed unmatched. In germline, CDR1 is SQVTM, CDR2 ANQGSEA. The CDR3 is CSVVGTGGSWTEAFF. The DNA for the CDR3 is TGCAGCGTTGTTGGGACAGGGGGTTCGTGGACTGAAGCTTTCTTT.

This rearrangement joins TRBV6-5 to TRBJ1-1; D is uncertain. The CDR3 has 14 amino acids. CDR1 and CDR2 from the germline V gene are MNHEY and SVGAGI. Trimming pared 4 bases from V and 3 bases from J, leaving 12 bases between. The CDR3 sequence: CASSFAVRYTEAFF. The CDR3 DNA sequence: TGTGCCAGCAGTTTCGCTGTCCGGTACACTGAAGCTTTCTTT.

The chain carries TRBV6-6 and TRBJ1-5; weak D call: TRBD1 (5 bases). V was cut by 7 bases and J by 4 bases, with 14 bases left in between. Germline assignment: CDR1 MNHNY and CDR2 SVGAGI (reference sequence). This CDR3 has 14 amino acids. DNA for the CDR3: TGTGCCAGCATGGGGCCGGGGGGAAATCAGCCCCAGCATTTT. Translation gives CASMGPGGNQPQHF.

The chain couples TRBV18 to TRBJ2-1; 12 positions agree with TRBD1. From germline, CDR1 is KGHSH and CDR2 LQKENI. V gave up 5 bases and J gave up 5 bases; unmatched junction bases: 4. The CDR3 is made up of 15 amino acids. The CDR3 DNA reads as TGTGCCAGCTCATCCGGGACAGGGGGCCACAATGAGCAGTTCTTC. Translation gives CASSSGTGGHNEQFF.

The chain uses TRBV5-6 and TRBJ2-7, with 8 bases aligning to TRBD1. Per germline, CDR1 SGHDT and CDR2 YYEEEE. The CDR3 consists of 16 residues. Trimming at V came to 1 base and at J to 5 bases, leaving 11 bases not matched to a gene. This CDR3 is CASSLIGQGLSHEQYF. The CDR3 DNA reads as TGTGCCAGCAGCTTGATTGGACAGGGCTTATCCCACGAGCAGTACTTC.